The 21 T cell receptor beta chains presented below share a single source sample, sequenced in a study of Graves' ophthalmopathy and Graves' hyperthyroidism. Researchers took RNA transcripts and amplified TCR beta CDR3 regions from them. Second-round multiplex PCR followed a first-round RT-PCR using HTBI primers. TCRdb redid the calling of the multiplex PCR reads with MiXCR, one entry per CDR3 protein. This table holds about 700,000 distinct CDR3 sequences, approximately 39% found once. The source material was peripheral blood. These receptors were obtained from an adult man with Graves' ophthalmopathy.

With respect to this clonotype: It may be a read error: a sequence one base away is much more abundant. The V and J genes are TRBV7-9 and TRBJ2-6, with D hard to call. The V gene's germline CDR1 is SEHNR and CDR2 FQNEAQ (reference sequence). The CDR3 runs 14 residues. CDR3: CASSQMETDDVLTF. The CDR3 coding sequence is TGCGCCAGCAGCCAAATGGAGACGGACGACGTCCTGACTTTC.

J is TRBJ1-2 and V is TRBV27, with TRBD1 identical over 8 bases. V lost 6 bases to trimming and J lost 2 bases; unmatched junction nucleotides: 8. CDR3 length: 15 amino acids. Germline CDR1 and CDR2: MNHEY and SMNVEV (reference sequence). CDR3 residues: CASSHGQGGNYGYTF. Here the CDR3 DNA reads TGTGCCAGCAGCCACGGACAGGGCGGGAACTATGGCTACACCTTC.

The chain links TRBV11-2 to TRBJ1-1, with 7 bases that match TRBD1. CDR3 length equals 12 residues. Germline V gene lookup returns CDR1 SGHAT and CDR2 FQNNGV. The trim removed 8 bases at V and 5 bases at J, leaving 5 bases unmatched. CDR3 DNA sequence: TGTGCCAGCGGCCAGACAGGGACTGAAGCTTTCTTT. It specifies CASGQTGTEAFF. Full variable domain (rest looked up from reference TRBV11-2 and TRBJ1-1): EAGVAQSPRYKIIEKRQSVAFWCNPISGHATLYWYQQILGQGPKLLIQFQNNGVVDDSQLPKDRFSAERLKGVDSTLKIQPAKLEDSAVYLCASGQTGTEAFFGQGTRLTVV.

The rearrangement uses TRBV12-5 and TRBJ1-4; no clear D. There are 17 residues in the CDR3. Germline V gives CDR1 LGHNT, CDR2 FRNRAP. With 0 bases removed from V and 7 bases from J, the gap between germline ends came to 18 bases. This CDR3 is CASGLVVPRAPVEKLFF. CDR3 sequence (DNA): TGTGCTAGTGGTTTGGTAGTACCGAGGGCGCCGGTTGAAAAACTGTTTTTT.

The chain carries TRBV2 and TRBJ2-7; the D gene is possibly TRBD2 (6 bases). CDR3 length equals 15 residues. Germline V gives CDR1 SNHLY, CDR2 FYNNEI. The CDR3 loop reads CTQRVEAGSRFEQYF. The DNA of the CDR3 is TGTACGCAGCGTGTTGAAGCGGGTAGTCGGTTCGAGCAGTACTTC.

This clonotype was counted once. The conserved phenylalanine or tryptophan is not found at the CDR3 terminus, so this likely reflects a read error. The CDR3 coding sequence is TGTGCCAGCAGCTTAGGGGAGACAGGGTATTATGCCGGGGAGCTGTTTCTT. Encoded protein: CASSLGETGYYAGELFL. The J gene is TRBJ2-2, the V gene TRBV7-2; 7 bases align to TRBD1. This CDR3 region has 17 residues. CDR1 and CDR2 from the germline V gene are SGHTA and FQGNSA. V gave up 1 base and J gave up 6 bases; unmatched junction bases: 11.

The chain carries TRBV7-9 and TRBJ1-2; TRBD1 aligns across 8 bases. V lost 11 bases and J lost 7; bases outside the gene matches: 21. The germline V gene has CDR1 SEHNR and CDR2 FQNEAQ (reference sequence). The CDR3 covers 16 residues. CDR3 sequence (DNA): TGTGCCTGGAGTGTAATCCCCCTAGGACAGGGACGTGGCTACACCTTC. Translation gives CAWSVIPLGQGRGYTF.

The chain uses TRBV2 and TRBJ1-5; D possibly corresponds to TRBD1 (5 bases). The CDR3 has 14 residues. V gave up 6 bases and J gave up 7 bases, with 16 bases separating them. Germline CDR1 reads SNHLY; CDR2 reads FYNNEI. The CDR3 is CASRLAGTRQPQHF. The DNA for the CDR3 is TGTGCCAGCAGGCTAGCGGGGACGAGGCAGCCCCAGCATTTT.

In this sample, this clonotype turned up once. This sequence joins TRBV25-1 and TRBJ2-5; 8 positions agree with TRBD2. Trimming removed 4 bases from V and 2 bases from J; junction bases left unmatched: 12. The germline V gene encodes CDR1 MGHDK and CDR2 SYGVNS. The CDR3 is 17 residues long. Written as DNA, the CDR3 is TGTGCCAGCAGTGCTCCCGGGGATAGCGGGACACAAGAGACCCAGTACTTC. Its translation: CASSAPGDSGTQETQYF.

This clonotype showed up many times. This chain links TRBV10-3 with TRBJ2-2; D ambiguous. Germline V gene lookup returns CDR1 ENHRY and CDR2 SYGVKD. V dropped 0 bases and J dropped 5 bases, with 4 bases sitting between them. There are 13 residues in the CDR3. CDR3 amino acids: CAISESGTGELFF. In DNA, the CDR3 is TGTGCCATCAGTGAGTCAGGGACCGGGGAGCTGTTTTTT.

This chain joins TRBV29-1 and TRBJ2-6; the match to TRBD1 covers 7 bases. Germline-derived CDR1 and CDR2 are SQVTM and ANQGSEA. J gave up 2 bases and V 7 bases, and 2 bases lay outside the gene matches. This CDR3 spans 13 amino acids. Here the CDR3 reads CSGTGAGANVLTF. The CDR3 DNA reads TGCAGCGGGACAGGAGCTGGGGCCAACGTCCTGACTTTC.

This clonotype was observed once. The chain couples TRBV7-9 to TRBJ1-3, with 7 bases matching TRBD1. Germline V gives CDR1 SEHNR, CDR2 FQNEAQ (reference sequence). This CDR3 has 13 amino acids. The V segment lost 5 bases and the J segment 10 bases; nucleotides outside the gene matches: 8. The CDR3 DNA follows: TGTGCCAGCAGCCCCACGACAGGGAAGACCATATATTTT. Translation: CASSPTTGKTIYF.

This chain uses TRBV5-1 with TRBJ2-7, with D possibly matching TRBD1 (5 bases). V lost 8 bases and J lost 5, with 14 bases in between. Germline values: CDR1 SGHRS, CDR2 YFSETQ. The CDR3 totals 12 residues. CDR3 region: CASAHGADEQYF. The CDR3 DNA sequence: TGCGCCAGTGCTCATGGGGCCGACGAGCAGTACTTC.

This clonotype was seen many times. The chain uses TRBV4-1 and TRBJ2-7, with D perhaps assigned TRBD1 or TRBD2 (5 bases each). This CDR3 is 14 amino acids long. CDR1 is MGHRA, CDR2 YSYEKL, per germline. With 2 bases removed from V and 5 bases from J, the gap between germline ends came to 13 bases. The CDR3 region has the DNA TGCGCCAGCAGCCAACCGACAGAGGGCCACGAGCAGTACTTC. It codes for CASSQPTEGHEQYF.

On this clonotype: This may come from a read error, since a much larger clone is one base off. The genes are TRBV10-3 and TRBJ1-6; D might be TRBD1 (6 bases). The V gene lost 6 bases and the J gene lost 8 bases, with 11 bases spanning the gap. The CDR3 extends over 13 amino acids. Per germline, CDR1 ENHRY and CDR2 SYGVKD. The CDR3 loop reads CAIRGARYSPLHF. The CDR3 DNA follows: TGTGCCATCAGGGGGGCCAGATATTCACCCCTCCACTTT.

In regard to this clonotype: With a much larger clone just one base away, this may be a read error. V gene TRBV29-1 combines with J gene TRBJ2-2; D tentatively fits TRBD1 or TRBD2 (6 bases each). This CDR3 contains 14 residues. Germline V gene data show CDR1 as SQVTM and CDR2 as ANQGSEA. Here the CDR3 reads CGVEGGSNTGELFF. The CDR3 nucleotides are TGCGGCGTTGAAGGGGGGAGCAACACCGGGGAGCTGTTTTTT.

V and J are TRBV7-9 and TRBJ1-1; 11 bases match TRBD1. V was clipped by 1 base and J by 6 bases; unmatched bases: 10. Germline V gene lookup returns CDR1 SEHNR and CDR2 FQNEAQ (reference sequence). This CDR3 has 17 residues. CDR3 sequence reads: CASSLVAIGQGAAEAFF. In DNA form, the CDR3 reads TGTGCCAGCAGCTTAGTAGCCATAGGACAGGGGGCTGCTGAAGCTTTCTTT.

The V gene is TRBV7-2, the J gene TRBJ2-7; a possible D gene is TRBD2 (5 bases). There are 18 residues in the CDR3. The germline V and J ends were trimmed by 1 base and 5 bases, with 24 bases remaining between them. Germline lookup yields CDR1 SGHTA and CDR2 FQGNSA. CDR3 DNA: TGTGCCAGCAGCTTAGGTCCCTCTGCGGGCATAGCGACCCACGAGCAGTACTTC. It yields the protein CASSLGPSAGIATHEQYF.

This clonotype was detected ten times or more. The chain joins TRBV9 to TRBJ2-7; D not certain. Deletions cut 3 bases from V and 1 base from J, with 11 bases between. This CDR3 contains 14 residues. Per the germline V gene, CDR1 is SGDLS and CDR2 is YYNGEE. Here the CDR3 reads CASSAGPQSYEQYF. CDR3 nucleotide sequence: TGTGCCAGCAGCGCAGGACCTCAATCCTACGAGCAGTACTTC.

This clonotype appeared many times. The gene calls are TRBV15 and TRBJ1-3; no definite D call. The CDR3 contains 15 residues. Germline-derived CDR1 and CDR2 are LNHNV and YYDKDF (reference sequence). V was pared by 0 bases and J by 4 bases, with 10 bases between. The CDR3 coding sequence is TGTGCCACCAGCAGAGATTCCGGGAAAGGAAACACCATATATTTT. Its translation is CATSRDSGKGNTIYF.

This clonotype was recorded many times. The chain employs TRBV7-8 and TRBJ2-6; D ambiguous. Trimming left V 3 bases short and J 4 bases short, with 4 bases between. The CDR3 extends over 13 amino acids. Germline values: CDR1 SGHVS, CDR2 FQNEAQ. CDR3 nucleotides: TGTGCCAGCAGCTTTTCCGGGGCCAACGTCCTGACTTTC. Its protein is CASSFSGANVLTF.